These 24 T cell receptor beta chains were all obtained from the same sample, sequenced in a study of T cells in Graves' hyperthyroidism and ophthalmopathy (dated by TCRdb to between 2018 and 2021). The library was obtained by multiplex PCR. Sequenced on an Illumina HiSeq 2000. The TCR beta CDR3 regions were amplified from the RNA transcripts. For the first round of RT-PCR on the TCR CDR3, the HTBI primer set was used together with the Qiagen OneStep RT-PCR kit. In TCRdb, the public reads were trimmed at Q25 with fastp and aligned with MiXCR, with productive beta chains retained. One record per CDR3 amino acid sequence lists the most common genes and DNA. In all, the sample holds 300,000 to 400,000 distinct CDR3 sequences, and around 13% of those were seen once. The ten largest clones capture approximately 11% of the sample. Material for sequencing was blood. The receptors come from a woman in her sixties with Graves' hyperthyroidism.

Many counts were recorded for this clonotype. This chain uses TRBV18 with TRBJ1-4, with D uncertain. CDR1 and CDR2 from the germline V gene are KGHSH and LQKENI. This CDR3 comprises 14 residues. V lost 2 bases to trimming and J lost 5 bases, with 9 bases between them. The CDR3 nucleotides read TGTGCCAGCTCACCAACGGGCTCAAATGAAAAACTGTTTTTT. Protein: CASSPTGSNEKLFF.

This clonotype has just a few counts. V is TRBV5-1 and J is TRBJ2-1; D may match TRBD1 or TRBD2 (6 bases each). With 4 bases removed from V and 0 bases from J, the gap between germline ends came to 17 bases. CDR1 SGHRS and CDR2 YFSETQ come from the germline V gene. The CDR3 is made up of 17 amino acids. The CDR3 region has the DNA TGCGCCAGCAGCCAAAATCCCAGGGGAGGCTCCTACAATGAGCAGTTCTTC. This gives the protein CASSQNPRGGSYNEQFF.

In its sample, this clonotype was seen many times. The chain joins TRBV28 to TRBJ2-7, with TRBD2 identical over 7 bases. With 4 bases clipped from V and 7 bases from J, the junction kept 16 bases outside the gene matches. Per germline, CDR1 MDHEN and CDR2 SYDVKM. The CDR3 contains 16 residues. The CDR3 region has the DNA TGTGCCAGCAGTTCACGGACCGGGACTAAGTTAGGGGAGCAGTACTTC. Its translation: CASSSRTGTKLGEQYF.

The chain joins TRBV10-3 to TRBJ1-4, with 10 bases fitting TRBD1. CDR1 is ENHRY, CDR2 SYGVKD, per germline. The CDR3 contains 14 residues. Germline trimming cut 3 bases from V and 6 bases from J; bases unmatched to any gene: 1. In nucleotides, the CDR3 is TGTGCCATCAGTGATGGGACAGGGGATGAAAAACTGTTTTTT. Amino acid sequence: CAISDGTGDEKLFF.

This clonotype appeared a few times. The chain is built from TRBV10-2 and TRBJ1-4; no definite D call. CDR3 length: 15 amino acids. The V end lost 6 bases, the J end lost 0 bases, and 11 bases lay between the germline ends. Germline V gene sequence: CDR1 WSHSY, CDR2 SAAADI. CDR3 DNA sequence: TGCGCCAGCAGAAGAACGGTTGCAACTAATGAAAAACTGTTTTTT. Translating gives CASRRTVATNEKLFF.

V and J are TRBV11-2 and TRBJ2-7; D gene ambiguous. V was pared by 5 bases and J by 6 bases, with 11 bases between. The CDR3 covers 12 residues. From germline, CDR1 is SGHAT and CDR2 FQNNGV. The CDR3 region is CASSQRSSEQYF. CDR3 DNA sequence: TGTGCCAGCAGCCAACGTAGCTCCGAGCAGTACTTC.

This chain connects TRBV20-1 to TRBJ1-2, with D tentatively TRBD1 (6 bases). The CDR3 totals 15 residues. Germline V gives CDR1 DFQATT, CDR2 SNEGSKA (reference sequence). The V and J ends lost 0 bases and 6 bases respectively, with 17 bases between them. The chain's CDR3 is CSARDPARGADGYTF. CDR3 DNA sequence: TGCAGTGCTAGAGATCCGGCCCGGGGGGCGGATGGCTACACCTTC.

This chain uses TRBV9 with TRBJ2-3; tentatively, D is TRBD2 (5 bases). This CDR3 is built from 14 residues. V was shortened by 6 bases and J by 5 bases, with 16 bases between the two germline ends. CDR1 is SGDLS, CDR2 YYNGEE, per germline. CDR3 nucleotide sequence: TGTGCCAGCAATGGCGGGCCCGGAGTAGATACGCAGTATTTT. The encoded protein is CASNGGPGVDTQYF.

Many counts were recorded for this clonotype. The rearrangement uses TRBV27 and TRBJ1-1, with unresolved D. CDR1 is MNHEY and CDR2 is SMNVEV in the germline V gene (reference sequence). V lost 3 bases, J lost 3 bases, and 11 bases lay in between. CDR3 length equals 14 residues. The CDR3 region is CASSFGLYYTEAFF. CDR3 nucleotides: TGTGCCAGCAGTTTCGGACTATACTACACTGAAGCTTTCTTT.

This clonotype occurred many times. The genes are TRBV27 and TRBJ2-1; TRBD1 agrees at 12 bases. CDR1 and CDR2 from the germline V gene are MNHEY and SMNVEV (reference sequence). The CDR3 spans 17 residues. Losses at the gene ends were 6 bases for V and 7 bases for J; bases not matched to a gene: 13. CDR3 in amino acids: CASSALPGQGADNEQFF. The CDR3 region has the DNA TGTGCCAGCAGCGCTCTTCCGGGACAGGGGGCAGATAATGAGCAGTTCTTC.

In its sample, this clonotype was seen many times. The CDR3 DNA reads as TGTGCCAGCAGTGTCCCAGGACGGCAGGAGGAAGCTTTCTTT. Amino acids: CASSVPGRQEEAFF. The rearrangement uses TRBV25-1 and TRBJ1-1; unclear D gene. The length of the CDR3 is 14 residues. Looked up from germline, CDR1 is MGHDK and CDR2 is SYGVNS. V shed 4 bases and J shed 8 bases, with 17 bases lying between them.

This clonotype was observed at least ten times. This rearrangement joins TRBV6-1 to TRBJ1-1; 8 nucleotides line up with TRBD1. The CDR3 has 13 amino acids. J lost 4 bases, V lost 6 bases, and 4 bases had no gene match. Germline assignment: CDR1 MNHNS and CDR2 SASEGT. The CDR3 DNA is TGTGCCAGCAGCAGGGGGCTGGGCACTGAAGCTTTCTTT. This sequence encodes CASSRGLGTEAFF.

The V and J genes are TRBV3-1 and TRBJ2-1, with D unresolved. The V gene's germline CDR1 is LGHDT and CDR2 YNNKEL (reference sequence). The CDR3 length is 16 residues. The V gene lost 1 base and the J gene lost 1 base, with 11 bases spanning the gap. DNA for the CDR3: TGTGCCAGCAGCCAAGTGGCAGGTTCATCCTACAATGAGCAGTTCTTC. This encodes CASSQVAGSSYNEQFF.

V usage is TRBV7-9 and J usage is TRBJ1-1, with D hard to call. Germline V CDR1 and CDR2: SEHNR, FQNEAQ (reference sequence). The CDR3 loop spans 15 amino acids. The ends were cut back, 5 bases at V and 0 bases at J, with 13 bases in the middle. CDR3 protein: CASSVGYGMNTEAFF. Written as DNA, the CDR3 is TGTGCCAGCAGCGTCGGATACGGGATGAACACTGAAGCTTTCTTT.

This clonotype was recorded many times. The CDR3 loop is CASSQENTIYF. DNA of the CDR3: TGTGCCAGCAGCCAAGAAAACACCATATATTTT. This rearrangement joins TRBV3-1 to TRBJ1-3; D is unresolved. Trimming stripped 0 bases from V and 6 bases from J, with 0 bases between. Germline CDR1 and CDR2: LGHDT and YNNKEL (reference sequence). CDR3 size: 11 residues. The entire variable domain, with the rest obtained from reference TRBV3-1 and TRBJ1-3, is as follows: DTAVSQTPKYLVTQMGNDKSIKCEQNLGHDTMYWYKQDSKKFLKIMFSYNNKELIINETVPNRFSPKSPDKAHLNLHINSLELGDSAVYFCASSQENTIYFGEGSWLTVV.

This clonotype was seen at least ten times. The chain joins TRBV4-1 to TRBJ1-2, with 7 bases aligning to TRBD1. J was trimmed by 5 bases and V by 4 bases; bases with no gene match: 7. In germline, CDR1 is MGHRA, CDR2 YSYEKL. The CDR3 covers 14 residues. This CDR3 reads CASSPTGLGYGYTF. The CDR3 DNA reads as TGCGCCAGCAGCCCGACAGGGCTCGGTTATGGCTACACCTTC.

For this clonotype: A much larger clone differs by one base, so this may be a read error. The V gene is TRBV3-1, the J gene TRBJ2-1; D unclear. Germline V lookup: CDR1 LGHDT, CDR2 YNNKEL (reference sequence). The CDR3 has 13 amino acids. The CDR3 sequence: CVSSRRGPGEQFF. CDR3 nucleotide sequence: TGTGTCAGCAGCCGACGAGGTCCGGGTGAGCAGTTCTTC.

This clonotype was seen ten or more times. The chain couples TRBV7-2 to TRBJ2-1, with a tentative D call TRBD2 (6 bases). The ends were cut back, 5 bases at V and 8 bases at J, with 13 bases in the middle. CDR3 length equals 13 residues. CDR1 and CDR2 (germline): SGHTA, FQGNSA. CDR3 coding DNA: TGTGCCAGCAGCCTAGGAGGGCCCGATGAGCAGTTCTTC. This sequence encodes CASSLGGPDEQFF. The complete variable domain, with remaining parts taken from reference TRBV7-2 and TRBJ2-1, reads GAGVSQSPSNKVTEKGKDVELRCDPISGHTALYWYRQSLGQGLEFLIYFQGNSAPDKSGLPSDRFSAERTGGSVSTLTIQRTQQEDSAVYLCASSLGGPDEQFFGPGTRLTVL.

This clonotype was observed at least ten times. The V gene is TRBV6-1, the J gene TRBJ2-6; D is possibly TRBD2 (5 bases). The germline V gene has CDR1 MNHNS and CDR2 SASEGT. CDR3 length: 18 amino acids. The V end lost 7 bases, the J end lost 0 bases, and 19 bases lay between the germline ends. In DNA form, the CDR3 reads TGTGCCAGCAACCCACTAGGGCGGATCGACTCTGGGGCCAACGTCCTGACTTTC. Translation: CASNPLGRIDSGANVLTF.

This clonotype was detected only a few times. J is TRBJ1-5 and V is TRBV9, with D perhaps matching TRBD1 (6 bases). V lost 2 bases and J 5 bases, leaving 11 bases between the germline ends. The germline V gene encodes CDR1 SGDLS and CDR2 YYNGEE. There are 14 residues in the CDR3. The CDR3 DNA is TGTGCCAGCAGCGTTCAACAGGGCGATCAGCCCCAGCATTTT. Translating gives CASSVQQGDQPQHF. Looking up the rest from reference TRBV9 and TRBJ1-5 gives the full variable domain: DSGVTQTPKHLITATGQRVTLRCSPRSGDLSVYWYQQSLDQGLQFLIQYYNGEERAKGNILERFSAQQFPDLHSELNLSSLELGDSALYFCASSVQQGDQPQHFGDGTRLSIL.

The chain has TRBV19 and TRBJ2-3, with TRBD2 matching 11 bases. Germline assignment: CDR1 LNHDA and CDR2 SQIVND (reference sequence). The V and J ends lost 1 base and 5 bases, in that order; junction bases with no gene match: 8. This CDR3 spans 17 amino acids. The CDR3 is CASSIAWVAGGGDTQYF. DNA for the CDR3: TGTGCCAGTAGTATAGCGTGGGTAGCGGGAGGGGGAGATACGCAGTATTTT.

This clonotype was counted ten times or more. J is TRBJ2-7 and V is TRBV5-6, with D tentatively TRBD2 (6 bases). Germline assignment: CDR1 SGHDT and CDR2 YYEEEE. There are 15 residues in the CDR3. The V gene lost 4 bases and the J gene lost 2 bases, with 16 bases spanning the gap. The CDR3 loop reads CASSIGTPRPYEQYF. CDR3 DNA: TGTGCCAGCAGCATCGGGACTCCCAGACCCTACGAGCAGTACTTC.

This clonotype has only a few counts. The V call is TRBV24-1, the J call TRBJ1-1, with D tentatively TRBD1 (5 bases). The ends were cut back, 5 bases at V and 6 bases at J, with 12 bases in the middle. The CDR3 totals 13 residues. Germline CDR1 KGHDR, CDR2 SFDVKD. The CDR3 region has the DNA TGTGCCACCAGTGGGTTCGGGGCTGCTGAAGCTTTCTTT. Translated: CATSGFGAAEAFF.

The sample holds many counts of this clonotype. V usage is TRBV12-3 or TRBV12-4 and J usage is TRBJ1-5; D gene uncertain. The CDR3 sequence is 12 residues long. V lost 2 bases to trimming and J lost 9 bases, with 8 bases between them. The CDR3 nucleotides read TGTGCCAGCAGTTTAACCTTTCCGCCCCAGCATTTT. This sequence encodes CASSLTFPPQHF.